This T cell receptor (beta chain) emerged from a study of lung T cells in sarcoidosis with Löfgren's syndrome (dated by TCRdb to 2017 to 2019). Regarding the complete study: Sarcoidosis was described as a granulomatous, mainly pulmonary disease marked by CD4+ T cell accumulation in bronchoalveolar lavage fluid. The repertoire analyses centered on Lofgren's syndrome patients. Findings and caveats that apply to the study as a whole: In alphabeta pairing analysis, TRAV12-1 was found to pair preferentially with TRBV2, and CDR3 homology was shown by the resulting paired TCRs. Compared with control subjects, Lofgren's syndrome patients reportedly showed the greatest expansion in the V gene segments TRAV12-1 and TRBV2. Recognition of a sarcoidosis-associated antigen was merely suggested, with the antigen itself still putative and unidentified. Multiple Lofgren's syndrome patients were reported to share TRAV12-1 and TRBV2 CDR3 motifs, a finding that suggests public CD4+ TCR repertoires.

A remark on this clonotype: Its antigen is currently not known. The junction departs from germline at one end; a sequencing error may be responsible.

Sequencing relied on an Illumina MiSeq. Through fastp at Q25 and MiXCR, TCRdb rebuilt clones from the public reads, retaining in-frame beta chains. Every CDR3 protein is listed once, alongside the most common genes and DNA of its rows. Present in this sample are around 9,600 distinct CDR3 sequences, less than 20% of which were seen just once. The ten largest account for over 5.5% of the sample. CD4+ T cells collected through bronchoalveolar lavage were the source used for profiling TCR repertoires. Reading from cysteine to phenylalanine, the CDR3 counts 16 amino acids. CDR3 DNA only is kept here, 48 bases in frame from base 1. The germline V gene gives CDR1 as SGHVS and CDR2 as FNYEAQ.

This chain joins TRBV7-6 to TRBJ2-5, with TRBD2 matching 8 junction bases. This receptor was obtained from a human donor with sarcoidosis (Löfgren's syndrome or another form), or a control subject (not recorded which). The sequencing input was CD4+ T cells from bronchoalveolar lavage. This receptor has the CDR3 CASSLGLAGLQETQHF. The DNA sequence reads TGTGCCAGCAGCTTAGGTCTAGCGGGTCTCCAGGAGACCCAGCACTTC.